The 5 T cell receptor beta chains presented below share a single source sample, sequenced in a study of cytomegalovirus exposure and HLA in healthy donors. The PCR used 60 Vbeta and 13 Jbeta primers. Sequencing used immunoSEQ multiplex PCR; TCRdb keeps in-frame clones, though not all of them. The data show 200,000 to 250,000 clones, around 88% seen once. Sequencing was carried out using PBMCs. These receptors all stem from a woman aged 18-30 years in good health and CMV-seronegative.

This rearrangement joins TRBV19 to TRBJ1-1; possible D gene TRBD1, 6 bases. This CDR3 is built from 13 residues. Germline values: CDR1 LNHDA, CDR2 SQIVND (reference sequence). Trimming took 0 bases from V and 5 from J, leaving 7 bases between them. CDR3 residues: CASSIDQGTEAFF. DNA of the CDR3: TGTGCCAGTAGTATAGATCAGGGGACTGAAGCTTTCTTT. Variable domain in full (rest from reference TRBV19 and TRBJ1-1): DGGITQSPKYLFRKEGQNVTLSCEQNLNHDAMYWYRQDPGQGLRLIYYSQIVNDFQKGDIAEGYSVSREKKESFPLTVTSAQKNPTAFYLCASSIDQGTEAFFGQGTRLTVV.

Here the CDR3 DNA reads TGTGCCTCCTGGACAGGGAGCCTTGGGAATGAGCAGTTCTTC. It codes for CASWTGSLGNEQFF. The chain employs TRBV10-3 and TRBJ2-1, with 8 bases that match TRBD1. The CDR3 runs 14 residues. Germline V gene sequence: CDR1 ENHRY, CDR2 SYGVKD. The J segment lost 7 bases and the V segment lost 11 bases, leaving 13 bases of the junction unmatched.

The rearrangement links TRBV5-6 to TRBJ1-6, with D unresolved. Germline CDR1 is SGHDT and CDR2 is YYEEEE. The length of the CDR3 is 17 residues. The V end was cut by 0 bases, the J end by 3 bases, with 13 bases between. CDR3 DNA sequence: TGTGCCAGCAGCTTGGCCGCGGTGAGAGGCTATAATTCACCCCTCCACTTT. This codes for CASSLAAVRGYNSPLHF. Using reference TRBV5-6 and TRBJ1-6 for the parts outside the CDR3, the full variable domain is DAGVTQSPTHLIKTRGQQVTLRCSPKSGHDTVSWYQQALGQGPQFIFQYYEEEERQRGNFPDRFSGHQFPNYSSELNVNALLLGDSALYLCASSLAAVRGYNSPLHFGNGTRLTVT.

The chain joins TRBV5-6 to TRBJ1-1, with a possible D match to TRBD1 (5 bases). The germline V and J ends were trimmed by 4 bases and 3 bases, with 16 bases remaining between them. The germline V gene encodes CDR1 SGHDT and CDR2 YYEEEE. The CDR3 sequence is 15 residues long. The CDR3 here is CASSHWGGTHTEAFF. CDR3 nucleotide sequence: TGTGCCAGCAGCCACTGGGGCGGAACACACACTGAAGCTTTCTTT.

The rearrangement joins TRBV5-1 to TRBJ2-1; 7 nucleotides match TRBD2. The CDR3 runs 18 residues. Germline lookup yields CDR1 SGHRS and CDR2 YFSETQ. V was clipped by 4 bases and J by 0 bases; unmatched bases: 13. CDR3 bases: TGCGCCAGCAGCATCAGTCCTAGCGGCCCAAGCTCCTACAATGAGCAGTTCTTC. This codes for CASSISPSGPSSYNEQFF.